This T cell receptor (beta chain) is drawn from a study of CD8+CD57+ T cells in acquired aplastic anemia. Across the study: For CD4+ cells, healthy donors had an average of about 11 million reads.

The study, taken as a whole, reports: Patients and controls had in common 25 to 30 CD8+ CDR3 sequences.

This clonotype was counted many times. Its antigen is still unknown. Using genomic DNA as the template, TCR beta VDJ and CDR3 profiling was carried out. TCRdb re-derived calls from the reads in MiXCR, one entry per CDR3 protein. The data show about 190,000 distinct CDR3 sequences, with 50% to 55% seen just once and about 16% held by the top ten. Trimming shortened V by 1 base and J by 0 bases, and 9 bases separated the two germline ends. This CDR3 region has 15 residues. Germline values: CDR1 SGHDN, CDR2 FVKESK. Sequenced material: sorted CD4+, CD8+, or CD8+CD57+ T cells (not recorded which) from PBMCs. The source of this sequence is a human donor in good health, serving as a control. The chain carries TRBV14 and TRBJ1-1, with D unresolved. The CDR3, as DNA: TGTGCCAGCAGCCAAGCTGGCAGCATGAACACTGAAGCTTTCTTT. Protein product: CASSQAGSMNTEAFF.